This is a list of T cell receptor beta chains from one sample in a study of cytomegalovirus exposure and HLA in healthy donors. This table comes from immunoSEQ multiplex PCR, and its TCRdb copy is limited to in-frame clones, with some not included. Here the sample spans about 120,000 clones, about four fifths being singletons. The sample taken for sequencing was PBMCs. The receptors come from a female donor in good health and CMV-seropositive. CDR3s include the opening cysteine and the closing phenylalanine or tryptophan. D genes are given only for firm matches. Size tells how often a clone was seen (once, few, many) or the class of an expanded clone, and some rows leave it out.

clone size	J gene	D gene	V gene	CDR3 protein	CDR3 DNA
NA	TRBJ2-3	TRBD2	TRBV29-1	CSVVPGSGGTDTQYF	TGCAGCGTTGTACCGGGAAGCGGGGGCACAGATACGCAGTATTTT
NA	TRBJ1-2	NA	TRBV7-2	CASSLERNYGYTF	TGTGCCAGCAGCTTAGAAAGGAACTACGGCTACACCTTC
NA	TRBJ1-5	NA	TRBV19	CASAPQGYQPQHF	TGTGCCAGTGCCCCACAGGGATACCAGCCCCAGCATTTT
NA	TRBJ2-3	NA	TRBV5-6	CASSFFGSGGGLDTQYF	TGTGCCAGCAGCTTTTTTGGATCCGGGGGAGGATTAGATACGCAGTATTTT
NA	TRBJ2-7	TRBD2	TRBV4-2	CASSQDGLAGGYEQYF	TGTGCCAGCAGCCAAGATGGGCTAGCGGGGGGCTACGAGCAGTACTTC
NA	TRBJ1-4	NA	TRBV28	CASTGGGDEKLFF	TGTGCCAGCACCGGGGGTGGGGATGAAAAACTGTTTTTT
few	TRBJ1-4	TRBD1	TRBV18	CASSPDRVGPNEKLFF	TGTGCCAGCTCACCCGACAGGGTCGGGCCTAATGAAAAACTGTTTTTT
NA	TRBJ1-6	TRBD1	TRBV9	CASSAPGQGTSPLHF	TGTGCCAGCAGCGCCCCGGGACAGGGCACTTCACCCCTCCACTTT
NA	TRBJ2-3	TRBD2	TRBV7-2	CASSRGGAGTDTQYF	TGTGCCAGCAGTCGCGGGGGGGCCGGCACAGATACGCAGTATTTT
NA	TRBJ2-1	TRBD2	TRBV4-1	CASSQDRAGGPIEQFF	TGCGCCAGCAGCCAAGACCGAGCGGGGGGGCCGATTGAGCAGTTCTTC
NA	TRBJ2-2	NA	TRBV18	CASSPNIPSGTGELFF	TGTGCCAGCTCACCAAATATACCCAGTGGCACCGGGGAGCTGTTTTTT
NA	TRBJ1-1	NA	TRBV5-1	CASSLQTPGNTAEAFF	TGCGCCAGCAGCTTGCAAACCCCAGGGAACACGGCTGAAGCTTTCTTT
few	TRBJ2-1	TRBD1	TRBV6-4	CASSPGTGIYNEQFF	TGTGCCAGCAGTCCCGGGACAGGGATATACAATGAGCAGTTCTTC
NA	TRBJ2-3	TRBD2	TRBV4-2	CASSQEGSSGGTTDTQYF	TGTGCCAGCAGCCAAGAAGGGTCTAGCGGGGGGACCACAGATACGCAGTATTTT